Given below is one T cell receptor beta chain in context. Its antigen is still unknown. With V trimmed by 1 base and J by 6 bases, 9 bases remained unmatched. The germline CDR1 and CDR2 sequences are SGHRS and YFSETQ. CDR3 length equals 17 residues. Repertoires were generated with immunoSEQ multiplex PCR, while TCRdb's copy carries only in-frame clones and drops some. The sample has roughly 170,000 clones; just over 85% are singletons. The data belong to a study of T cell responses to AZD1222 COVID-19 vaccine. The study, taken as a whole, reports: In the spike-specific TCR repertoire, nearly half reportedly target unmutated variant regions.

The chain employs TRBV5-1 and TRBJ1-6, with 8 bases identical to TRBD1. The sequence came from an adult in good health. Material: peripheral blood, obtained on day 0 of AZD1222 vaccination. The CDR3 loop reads CASSLSSGTGTNSPLHF. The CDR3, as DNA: TGCGCCAGCAGCTTGAGTAGTGGGACAGGAACTAATTCACCCCTCCACTTT.